A selection of T cell receptor beta chains follows, all from one sample in a study of T cell repertoires in cytomegalovirus infection. TCRdb re-analysed the reads in MiXCR, keeping a single row per CDR3 protein. The sample has about 55,000 distinct CDR3 sequences, roughly a fifth seen once; the top ten hold roughly two thirds. These TCRs' antigens remain unknown. The material was CD8+ T cells from cultured PBMCs, obtained from culture after CMV antigen stimulation. The receptor set was obtained from a human donor in good health (CMV status not recorded). Some clones in this sample may be carry-over from other donors' samples. Each CDR3 is given with its conserved first and last residue. Each record gives: clone size, V gene, J gene, D gene, CDR3 protein, CDR3 DNA. The D gene is left open where the match is weak. Size tells how often a clone was seen (once, few, many) or the class of an expanded clone, and some rows leave it out.

>.|TRBV10-3|TRBJ1-5|.
CAISESREGNQPQHF
TGTGCCATCAGTGAGTCCCGAGAGGGCAATCAGCCCCAGCATTTT
>.|TRBV7-2|TRBJ2-1|.
CASSLEGYANVQFF
TGTGCCAGCAGCTTGGAGGGGTACGCCAATGTGCAGTTCTTC
>.|TRBV4-1|TRBJ2-1|.
CASSQDIREGNEQFF
TGCGCCAGCAGCCAAGATATACGAGAGGGGAACGAGCAGTTCTTC
>many|TRBV7-6|TRBJ2-3|TRBD2
CASSPTGSGSSTDTQYF
TGTGCCAGCAGCCCCACTGGTAGCGGGTCTAGCACAGATACGCAGTATTTT
>few|TRBV7-6|TRBJ2-4|.
CASSLTPTVERSAKNIQYF
TGTGCCAGCAGCTTAACCCCCACCGTGGAGCGATCCGCCAAAAACATTCAGTACTTC
>.|TRBV19|TRBJ2-5|TRBD2
CASRMSGGQTQYF
TGTGCCAGTAGGATGAGCGGGGGACAGACCCAGTACTTC
>.|TRBV27|TRBJ2-3|.
CATGRTSGTQYF
TGTGCCACTGGGAGGACCTCTGGTACGCAGTATTTT
>.|TRBV12-3/TRBV12-4|TRBJ2-7|.
CASSFGVPYEQYF
TGTGCCAGCAGTTTTGGTGTTCCCTACGAGCAGTACTTC
>.|TRBV28|TRBJ2-3|.
CASSSGTAVTDTQYF
TGTGCCAGCAGTTCCGGGACGGCCGTCACAGATACGCAGTATTTT
>.|TRBV7-4|TRBJ1-2|.
CASSPGRDYGYTF
TGTGCCAGCAGCCCGGGACGGGATTATGGCTACACCTTC
>many|TRBV12-3/TRBV12-4|TRBJ2-3|.
CASSLWGSADTQYF
TGTGCCAGCAGTTTATGGGGGAGCGCAGATACGCAGTATTTT
>.|TRBV4-1|TRBJ1-2|TRBD1
CASSQGQHYGYTF
TGCGCCAGCAGCCAGGGACAGCACTATGGCTACACCTTC
>few|TRBV27|TRBJ1-5|.
CASTPGNSNQPQHF
TGTGCCAGCACCCCAGGAAATAGCAATCAGCCCCAGCATTTT
>few|TRBV6-1|TRBJ2-7|.
CASSSQGGYEQYF
TGTGCCAGCAGTTCCCAGGGGGGATACGAGCAGTACTTC
>.|TRBV27|TRBJ2-1|.
CASTKTGSYNEQFF
TGTGCCAGCACTAAGACTGGCTCCTACAATGAGCAGTTCTTC
>.|TRBV7-2|TRBJ2-1|.
CASSPRAGTYNEQFF
TGTGCCAGCAGCCCGCGGGCAGGGACCTACAATGAGCAGTTCTTC
>.|TRBV6-2/TRBV6-3|TRBJ2-2|.
CASSRNTPGELFF
TGTGCCAGCAGTCGTAACACACCCGGGGAGCTGTTTTTT
>.|TRBV4-2|TRBJ2-1|TRBD2
CASSQDATTSYYNEQFF
TGTGCCAGCAGCCAAGACGCCACGACTAGCTACTACAATGAGCAGTTCTTC
>.|TRBV7-9|TRBJ2-5|TRBD2
CASSSSGGKETQYF
TGTGCCAGCAGCTCGAGCGGGGGAAAAGAGACCCAGTACTTC
>.|TRBV7-2|TRBJ2-7|.
CASSPIGQGREQYF
TGTGCCAGCAGTCCCATCGGGCAGGGGCGCGAGCAGTACTTC
>.|TRBV7-2|TRBJ1-5|TRBD1
CASSLGGGQGARQPQHF
TGTGCCAGCAGCTTAGGAGGGGGACAGGGGGCCAGGCAGCCCCAGCATTTT
>few|TRBV7-8|TRBJ2-5|TRBD1
CASSLLGTGDETQYF
TGTGCCAGCAGCTTACTTGGGACAGGGGATGAGACCCAGTACTTC
>few|TRBV7-8|TRBJ2-7|TRBD1
CASSQGAGGGEQYF
TGTGCCAGCAGCCAGGGGGCAGGGGGCGGCGAGCAGTACTTC
>few|TRBV7-2|TRBJ2-7|.
CASSSTPTSFLTYEQYF
TGTGCCAGCAGCTCGACCCCGACTAGTTTTTTGACCTACGAGCAGTACTTC
>.|TRBV7-2|TRBJ1-4|TRBD1
CASSFEGARNEKLFF
TGTGCCAGCAGCTTCGAGGGGGCTAGAAATGAAAAACTGTTTTTT
>.|TRBV19|TRBJ2-5|.
CASSIVRQETQYF
TGTGCCAGTAGTATAGTCCGCCAAGAGACCCAGTACTTC
>.|TRBV19|TRBJ2-1|.
CASGENNEQFF
TGTGCCAGCGGGGAAAACAATGAGCAGTTCTTC
>few|TRBV7-8|TRBJ2-4|TRBD1
CASSLGSRGLQYF
TGTGCCAGCAGCTTGGGCTCTAGGGGGCTTCAGTACTTC
>.|TRBV27|TRBJ2-7|TRBD1
CASSLWPGTGMSEQYF
TGTGCCAGCAGTTTATGGCCCGGGACAGGAATGAGCGAGCAGTACTTC
>few|TRBV11-2|TRBJ1-6|.
CASSSGFDRNSPLHF
TGTGCCAGCAGCTCCGGATTCGACAGAAATTCACCCCTCCACTTT
>few|TRBV28|TRBJ1-1|.
CASSWTTPMNTEAFF
TGTGCCAGCAGTTGGACAACCCCCATGAACACTGAAGCTTTCTTT
>few|TRBV28|TRBJ2-4|.
CASSLYFGKNIQYF
TGTGCCAGCAGTTTGTATTTTGGGAAGAACATTCAGTACTTC
>few|TRBV12-3/TRBV12-4|TRBJ2-1|.
CASSRKPPVAEQFF
TGTGCCAGCAGCCGCAAGCCCCCTGTGGCAGAGCAGTTCTTC
>.|TRBV7-8|TRBJ1-2|TRBD1
CASSAGTGGEYGYTF
TGTGCCAGCAGCGCTGGGACAGGGGGCGAGTATGGCTACACCTTC
>few|TRBV28|TRBJ1-4|.
CASSSLTRVRPNEKLFF
TGTGCCAGCAGTTCACTTACAAGGGTCAGACCAAATGAAAAACTGTTTTTT
>few|TRBV7-3|TRBJ2-5|.
CASSLDAGRQETQYF
TGTGCCAGCAGCTTAGACGCGGGGCGACAAGAGACCCAGTACTTC
>few|TRBV6-6|TRBJ2-5|TRBD2
CASSYSASTSGVGGKTQYF
TGTGCCAGCAGTTACTCCGCTTCGACTAGCGGAGTGGGTGGGAAGACCCAGTACTTC
>.|TRBV7-9|TRBJ1-4|TRBD1
CASSAKQGGKLFF
TGTGCCAGCAGCGCTAAGCAGGGGGGAAAACTGTTTTTT
>many|TRBV7-2|TRBJ2-7|.
CASSGGHTYEQYF
TGTGCCAGCAGCGGTGGACATACCTACGAGCAGTACTTC
>few|TRBV19|TRBJ2-7|.
CASSIRLNSYEQYF
TGTGCCAGTAGTATCCGATTAAATTCCTACGAGCAGTACTTC
>.|TRBV4-1|TRBJ2-6|TRBD2
CASRGDGGRANVLTF
TGCGCCAGCAGGGGGGACGGGGGGAGGGCCAACGTCCTGACTTTC
>.|TRBV27|TRBJ2-1|TRBD1
CASSPDREAYNEQFF
TGTGCCAGCAGCCCGGACAGGGAGGCCTACAATGAGCAGTTCTTC
>.|TRBV5-4|TRBJ2-1|TRBD2
CASSLAGRVAGNEQFF
TGTGCCAGCAGCTTGGCCGGTAGGGTAGCGGGCAATGAGCAGTTCTTC